Below, 11 T cell receptor beta chains from the same sample are listed, as sequenced in a study of beta chain features in type 1 diabetes (dated by TCRdb to 2017 to 2018). The library was obtained by the immunoSEQ multiplex PCR assay. All of the isolated RNA was reverse transcribed with the High Capacity cDNA Reverse Transcription Kit, so expressed TCRB transcripts were sequenced. Drawn from immuneACCESS, this table holds only the in-frame rearrangements with V and J called that TCRdb kept. Clones are partly lost; checked studies trace under half to an unresolved V gene and leave the rest unexplained. Present in this sample are 860,000 or so clones, about a sixth of which were seen just once. The ten largest clones add up to 0.023% of the sample. The sample comprised naive CD4+ T cells from blood. The cell subset or site label for this specimen denotes: true naive CD4+ T cells. These receptors all come from a woman aged 18-29 years in good health.

The chain employs TRBV7-2 and TRBJ1-1, with D unclear. This CDR3 contains 14 residues. V was cut by 6 bases and J by 4 bases, with 15 bases left in between. In germline, CDR1 is SGHTA, CDR2 FQGNSA. Here the CDR3 reads CASRPTRSGTEAFF. CDR3 DNA: TGTGCCAGCAGACCGACAAGATCAGGCACTGAAGCTTTCTTT. The complete variable domain, with remaining parts taken from reference TRBV7-2 and TRBJ1-1, reads GAGVSQSPSNKVTEKGKDVELRCDPISGHTALYWYRQSLGQGLEFLIYFQGNSAPDKSGLPSDRFSAERTGGSVSTLTIQRTQQEDSAVYLCASRPTRSGTEAFFGQGTRLTVV.

The rearrangement uses TRBV6-5 and TRBJ1-3; D call uncertain. The germline V gene encodes CDR1 MNHEY and CDR2 SVGAGI. Trimming removed 0 bases at V and 0 bases at J, with 6 bases between. The CDR3 is made up of 15 amino acids. The DNA for the CDR3 is TGTGCCAGCAGTTACTCTGGTGACTCTGGAAACACCATATATTTT. It specifies CASSYSGDSGNTIYF.

This clone was seen a handful of times. The rearrangement joins TRBV25-1 to TRBJ2-3; D gene uncertain. The CDR3 contains 13 residues. In germline, CDR1 is MGHDK, CDR2 SYGVNS. Trimming stripped 4 bases from V and 2 bases from J, with 7 bases between. CDR3 amino acids: CASSVSHTDTQYF. The CDR3 coding sequence is TGTGCCAGCAGTGTCAGCCACACAGATACGCAGTATTTT.

This clone was counted between two and nine times. This chain uses TRBV10-3 with TRBJ2-3, with D hard to call. The CDR3 spans 13 residues. V was cut by 4 bases and J by 6 bases, with 11 bases left in between. The germline CDR1 and CDR2 sequences are ENHRY and SYGVKD. CDR3 sequence reads: CAISAQVADTQYF. CDR3 nucleotide sequence: TGTGCCATCAGTGCCCAGGTGGCGGATACGCAGTATTTT.

This clone was observed a handful of times. The chain links TRBV28 to TRBJ2-3; 8 positions agree with TRBD1. V dropped 3 bases and J dropped 11; count of bases not matched to a gene: 16. This CDR3 contains 16 residues. Germline-derived CDR1 and CDR2 are MDHEN and SYDVKM. CDR3 DNA sequence: TGTGCCAGCAGTTTCTTAGGCAGGGGGCACGGGTACGGGCAGTATTTT. Protein sequence: CASSFLGRGHGYGQYF.

In its sample, this clone was seen a few times. The gene calls are TRBV7-2 and TRBJ1-1, with D possibly TRBD1 on 6 matching bases. Germline V gene data show CDR1 as SGHTA and CDR2 as FQGNSA. The CDR3 contains 13 residues. V was clipped by 2 bases and J by 6 bases, with 10 bases between them. The CDR3 sequence is CASSLTGGPEAFF. CDR3 nucleotide sequence: TGTGCCAGCAGCTTAACCGGGGGCCCTGAAGCTTTCTTT. The variable domain in full, with the rest retrieved from reference TRBV7-2 and TRBJ1-1, is GAGVSQSPSNKVTEKGKDVELRCDPISGHTALYWYRQSLGQGLEFLIYFQGNSAPDKSGLPSDRFSAERTGGSVSTLTIQRTQQEDSAVYLCASSLTGGPEAFFGQGTRLTVV.

This clone was recorded a few times. V and J are TRBV6-6 and TRBJ2-7; D is undetermined. V was shortened by 4 bases and J by 4 bases, with 11 bases between the two germline ends. The germline V gene encodes CDR1 MNHNY and CDR2 SVGAGI (reference sequence). The CDR3 is 13 amino acids. The CDR3 sequence: CASSSVRNYEQYF. In nucleotides, the CDR3 is TGTGCCAGCAGTTCTGTCCGGAATTACGAGCAGTACTTC.

This rearrangement joins TRBV7-3 to TRBJ2-5; 9 positions agree with TRBD1. CDR1 is SGHTA and CDR2 is FQGTGA in the germline V gene. CDR3 length: 20 amino acids. V gave up 5 bases and J gave up 4 bases; unmatched junction bases: 23. In DNA, the CDR3 is TGTGCCAGCAGCATCCACCGTTCCGGTGGACAGGGGTCGGTTGGAGAGACCCAGTACTTC. Encoded protein: CASSIHRSGGQGSVGETQYF.

The chain combines TRBV4-3 with TRBJ1-5, with D unclear. Germline V gives CDR1 LGHNA, CDR2 YSLEER. Trimming removed 0 bases at V and 1 base at J, with 7 bases between. The CDR3 length is 15 residues. The CDR3 region is CASSQEAKSNQPQHF. As DNA, the CDR3 is TGCGCCAGCAGCCAAGAAGCCAAAAGCAATCAGCCCCAGCATTTT.

This clone was picked up a small number of times. This chain uses TRBV9 with TRBJ2-3, with 7 bases that match TRBD2. The CDR3 covers 15 residues. Losses at the gene ends were 5 bases for V and 0 bases for J; bases not matched to a gene: 6. Looked up from germline, CDR1 is SGDLS and CDR2 is YYNGEE. The CDR3 spells CASSGFSGSTDTQYF. The CDR3, as DNA: TGTGCCAGCAGTGGATTTAGCGGGAGCACAGATACGCAGTATTTT.

V is TRBV2 and J is TRBJ2-1; possible D gene TRBD2, 6 bases. Germline lookup yields CDR1 SNHLY and CDR2 FYNNEI. Trimming removed 2 bases at V and 9 bases at J, with 11 bases between. This CDR3 region has 13 residues. CDR3 protein: CASSEFIGGEQFF. The CDR3 DNA is TGTGCCAGCAGTGAATTTATCGGGGGTGAGCAGTTCTTC.